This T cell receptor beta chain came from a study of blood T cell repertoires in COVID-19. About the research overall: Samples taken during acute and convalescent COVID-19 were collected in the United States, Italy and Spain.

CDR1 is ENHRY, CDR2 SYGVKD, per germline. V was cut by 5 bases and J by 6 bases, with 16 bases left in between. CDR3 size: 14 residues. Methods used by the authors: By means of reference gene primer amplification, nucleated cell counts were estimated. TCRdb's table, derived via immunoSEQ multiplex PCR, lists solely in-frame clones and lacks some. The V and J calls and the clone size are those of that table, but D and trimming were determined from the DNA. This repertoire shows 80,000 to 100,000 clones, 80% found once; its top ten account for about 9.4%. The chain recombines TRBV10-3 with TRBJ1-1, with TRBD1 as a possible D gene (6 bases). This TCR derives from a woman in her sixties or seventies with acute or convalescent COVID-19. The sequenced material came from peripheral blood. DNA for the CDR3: TGTGCCATCAGTTCCCCCACGACAGGTCCTGAAGCTTTCTTT. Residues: CAISSPTTGPEAFF.